Presented here are 9 T cell receptor beta chains from one specimen sequenced in a study of graft-versus-host responses after intestinal transplantation. Generated by immunoSEQ multiplex PCR, the TCRdb table keeps only in-frame clones and is missing some. The table lists 13,000 to 15,000 clones, about 93% of them singletons, with roughly 0.71% in the top ten. The sequences come from PBMCs, collected 9 days after transplant. These receptors originate from a human patient who received an intestinal transplant, so some T cells may come from the graft donor.

The chain carries TRBV11-2 and TRBJ1-2; no reliable D call. V lost 10 bases, J lost 8 bases, and 14 bases lay in between. This CDR3 is 11 amino acids long. CDR1 is SGHAT, CDR2 FQNNGV, per germline. The CDR3: CAIPDQGGYTF. In DNA, the CDR3 is TGTGCCATCCCGGACCAAGGGGGCTACACCTTC.

This chain uses TRBV29-1 with TRBJ2-7; no clear D. This CDR3 comprises 13 residues. Deletions cut 7 bases from V and 4 bases from J, with 17 bases between. Germline V lookup: CDR1 SQVTM, CDR2 ANQGSEA. CDR3 coding DNA: TGCAGCGCCCGCGTGAAGGGTTTTTACGAGCAGTACTTC. Protein sequence: CSARVKGFYEQYF.

A single count supports this clone. This chain joins TRBV19 and TRBJ2-7, with a tentative D call TRBD2 (6 bases). Germline V gene lookup returns CDR1 LNHDA and CDR2 SQIVND (reference sequence). The V gene lost 5 bases and the J gene lost 1 base, with 12 bases spanning the gap. CDR3 length: 14 amino acids. CDR3 loop: CASSSAGSSYEQYF. The CDR3 region has the DNA TGTGCCAGTAGTTCGGCGGGATCTTCCTACGAGCAGTACTTC.

The genes are TRBV7-2 and TRBJ2-5, with a tentative D call TRBD2 (5 bases). This CDR3 spans 15 amino acids. Looked up from germline, CDR1 is SGHTA and CDR2 is FQGNSA. The ends were cut back, 2 bases at V and 2 bases at J, with 12 bases in the middle. The CDR3 nucleotides read TGTGCCAGCAGCTTATCAGCGGCTACACAAGAGACCCAGTACTTC. It yields the protein CASSLSAATQETQYF.

J is TRBJ2-1 and V is TRBV9, with a weak D call TRBD1 (6 bases). Trimming left V 4 bases short and J 4 bases short, with 21 bases between. Germline loops: CDR1 SGDLS, CDR2 YYNGEE. This CDR3 is 17 amino acids long. CDR3 bases: TGTGCCAGCAGCCCCGATCCGCGGACAGAAACTTACAATGAGCAGTTCTTC. Its translation: CASSPDPRTETYNEQFF.

This rearrangement joins TRBV5-4 to TRBJ1-1; no reliable D call. The CDR3 loop spans 11 amino acids. Germline loops: CDR1 SGHNT, CDR2 YYREEE (reference sequence). V lost 0 bases to trimming and J lost 9 bases, with 6 bases between them. The CDR3 nucleotides are TGTGCCAGCAGCTTGGGGAGTAAAGCTTTCTTT. It yields the protein CASSLGSKAFF. The full variable domain, in which reference TRBV5-4 and TRBJ1-1 provide the parts outside the CDR3, is ETGVTQSPTHLIKTRGQQVTLRCSSQSGHNTVSWYQQALGQGPQFIFQYYREEENGRGNFPPRFSGLQFPNYSSELNVNALELDDSALYLCASSLGSKAFFGQGTRLTVV.

The genes are TRBV11-3 and TRBJ2-2; 13 bases agree with TRBD2. This CDR3 has 19 residues. V lost 0 bases to trimming and J lost 5 bases; unmatched junction nucleotides: 9. Germline CDR1 is SGHNT and CDR2 is YENEEA. CDR3 sequence reads: CASSLDLGLAGVETGELFF. The CDR3 coding sequence is TGTGCCAGCAGCTTAGATCTCGGACTAGCGGGAGTTGAGACCGGGGAGCTGTTTTTT.

The chain carries TRBV4-1 and TRBJ1-4, with D tentatively TRBD1 (6 bases). The CDR3 runs to 17 residues. V was pared by 0 bases and J by 5 bases, with 16 bases between. In germline, CDR1 is MGHRA, CDR2 YSYEKL. Here the CDR3 DNA reads TGCGCCAGCAGCCAAGATCCTTTTTGGACAGTGAATGAAAAACTGTTTTTT. This translates into CASSQDPFWTVNEKLFF.

The chain is built from TRBV9 and TRBJ2-7; D gene ambiguous. In germline, CDR1 is SGDLS, CDR2 YYNGEE. CDR3 length: 16 residues. V shed 0 bases and J shed 0 bases, with 13 bases lying between them. The chain's CDR3 is CASSVGAGRSSYEQYF. The CDR3 nucleotides are TGTGCCAGCAGCGTAGGTGCTGGGCGGAGCTCCTACGAGCAGTACTTC.